This T cell receptor beta chain was sequenced for a study of graft-versus-host responses after intestinal transplantation. Study details: Every recipient had anti-thymocyte globulin induction and 2 to 4 years of tacrolimus plus steroids.

Notes on this clone: The antigen is undetermined.

The V gene end was trimmed by 5 bases and the J gene end by 5 bases; junction bases not matched to a gene: 12. Germline loops: CDR1 SGHNT, CDR2 YYREEE (reference sequence). This CDR3 is 17 amino acids long. Clones were sequenced by immunoSEQ multiplex PCR, and TCRdb holds only the in-frame ones, with some missing. The sample yields fewer than 90,000 clones, 85% to 95% seen once. Overall study findings and caveats: Early after transplant, HvG clones declined as circulating GvH clones peaked. GvH clones detected in recipient marrow included some appearing first in ileum or blood.

The chain is built from TRBV5-4 and TRBJ2-1, with TRBD1 matching over 11 bases. The input for sequencing was unstimulated CD4+ T cells sorted from spleen or lymph node cells, taken before transplant. This TCR derives from a human donor who was the organ donor for an intestinal transplant. The CDR3 DNA is TGTGCCAGCAGACGCCTGACCGGACAGGGGGCTAACAATGAGCAGTTCTTC. Encoded protein: CASRRLTGQGANNEQFF.